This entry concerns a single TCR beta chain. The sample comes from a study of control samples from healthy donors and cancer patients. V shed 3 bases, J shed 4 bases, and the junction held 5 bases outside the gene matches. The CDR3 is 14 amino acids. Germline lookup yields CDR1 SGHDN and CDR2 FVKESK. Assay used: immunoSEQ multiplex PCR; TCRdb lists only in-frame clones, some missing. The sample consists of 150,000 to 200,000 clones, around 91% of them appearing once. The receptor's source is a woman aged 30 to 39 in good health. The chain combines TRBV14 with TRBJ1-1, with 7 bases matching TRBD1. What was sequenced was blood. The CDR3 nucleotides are TGTGCCAGCAGCCAGCAGGGGGGTCGCACTGAAGCTTTCTTT. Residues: CASSQQGGRTEAFF.